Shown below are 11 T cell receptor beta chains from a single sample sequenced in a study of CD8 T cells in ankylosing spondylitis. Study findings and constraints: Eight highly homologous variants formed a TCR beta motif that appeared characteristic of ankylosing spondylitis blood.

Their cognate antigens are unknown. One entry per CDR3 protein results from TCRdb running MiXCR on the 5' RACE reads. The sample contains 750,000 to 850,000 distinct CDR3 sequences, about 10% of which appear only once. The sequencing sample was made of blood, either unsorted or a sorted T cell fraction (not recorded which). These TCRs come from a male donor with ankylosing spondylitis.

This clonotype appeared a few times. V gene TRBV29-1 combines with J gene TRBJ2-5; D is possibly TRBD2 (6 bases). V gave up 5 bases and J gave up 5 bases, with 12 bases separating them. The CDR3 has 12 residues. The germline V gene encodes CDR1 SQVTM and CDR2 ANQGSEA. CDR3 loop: CSVISRGETQYF. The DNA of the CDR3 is TGCAGCGTTATTTCCCGGGGGGAGACCCAGTACTTC.

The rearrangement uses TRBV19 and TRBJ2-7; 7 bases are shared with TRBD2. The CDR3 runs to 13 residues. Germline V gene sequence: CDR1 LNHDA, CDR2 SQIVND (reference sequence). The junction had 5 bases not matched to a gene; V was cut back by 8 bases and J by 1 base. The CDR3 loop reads CASLPAGSYEQYF. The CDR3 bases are TGTGCCAGTCTTCCAGCGGGATCCTACGAGCAGTACTTC.

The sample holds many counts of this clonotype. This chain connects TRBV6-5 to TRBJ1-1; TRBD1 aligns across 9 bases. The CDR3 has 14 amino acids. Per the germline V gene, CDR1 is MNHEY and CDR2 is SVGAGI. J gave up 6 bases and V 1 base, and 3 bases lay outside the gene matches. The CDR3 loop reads CASSYYYRGPEAFF. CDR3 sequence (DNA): TGTGCCAGCAGTTACTACTACAGGGGGCCTGAAGCTTTCTTT.

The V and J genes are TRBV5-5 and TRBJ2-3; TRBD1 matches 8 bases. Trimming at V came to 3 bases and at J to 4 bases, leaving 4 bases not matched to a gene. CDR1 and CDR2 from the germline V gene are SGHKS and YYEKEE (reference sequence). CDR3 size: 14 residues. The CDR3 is CASSSTGVADTQYF. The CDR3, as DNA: TGTGCCAGCAGCTCGACAGGGGTCGCAGATACGCAGTATTTT.

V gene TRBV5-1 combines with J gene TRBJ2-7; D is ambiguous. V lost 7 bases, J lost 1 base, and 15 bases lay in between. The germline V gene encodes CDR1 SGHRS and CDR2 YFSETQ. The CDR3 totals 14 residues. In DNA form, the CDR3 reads TGCGCCAGCGCCAGGCGGCCTCTATCCTACGAGCAGTACTTC. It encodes CASARRPLSYEQYF.

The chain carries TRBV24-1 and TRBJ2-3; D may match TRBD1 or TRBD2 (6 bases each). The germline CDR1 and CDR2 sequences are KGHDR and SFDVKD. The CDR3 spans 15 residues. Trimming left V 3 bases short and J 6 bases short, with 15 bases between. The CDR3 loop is CATSDPRGPPDTQYF. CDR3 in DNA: TGTGCCACCAGTGATCCCCGGGGGCCACCTGATACGCAGTATTTT.

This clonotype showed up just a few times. The CDR3 reads CASSLWGGQYGYTF. CDR3 sequence (DNA): TGCGCCAGCAGCTTGTGGGGTGGTCAATATGGCTACACCTTC. The chain combines TRBV5-1 with TRBJ1-2; the D is unclear. Deletions cut 1 base from V and 5 bases from J, with 12 bases between. Germline V gives CDR1 SGHRS, CDR2 YFSETQ. This CDR3 region has 14 residues. The full variable domain, rest sourced from reference TRBV5-1 and TRBJ1-2, is KAGVTQTPRYLIKTRGQQVTLSCSPISGHRSVSWYQQTPGQGLQFLFEYFSETQRNKGNFPGRFSGRQFSNSRSEMNVSTLELGDSALYLCASSLWGGQYGYTFGSGTRLTVV.

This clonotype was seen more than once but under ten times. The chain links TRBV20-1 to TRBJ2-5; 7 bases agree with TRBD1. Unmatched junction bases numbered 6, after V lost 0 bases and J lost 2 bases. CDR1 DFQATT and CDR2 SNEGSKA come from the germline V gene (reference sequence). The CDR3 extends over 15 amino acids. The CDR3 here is CSAREPTGTQETQYF. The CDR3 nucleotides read TGCAGTGCTAGAGAACCGACAGGGACACAAGAGACCCAGTACTTC.

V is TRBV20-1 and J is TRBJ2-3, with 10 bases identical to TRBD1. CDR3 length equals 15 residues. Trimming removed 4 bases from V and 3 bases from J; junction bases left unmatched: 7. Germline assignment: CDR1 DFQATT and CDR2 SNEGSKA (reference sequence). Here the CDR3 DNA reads TGCAGTGCTACCTCCCCGGGACAGGGGACAGATACGCAGTATTTT. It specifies CSATSPGQGTDTQYF.

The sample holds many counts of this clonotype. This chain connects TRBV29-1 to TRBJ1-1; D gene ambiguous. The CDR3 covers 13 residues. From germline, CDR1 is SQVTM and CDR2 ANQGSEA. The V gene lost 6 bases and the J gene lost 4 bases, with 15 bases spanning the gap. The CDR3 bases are TGCAGCGTGACATCCGCTGGTGGCACTGAAGCTTTCTTT. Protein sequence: CSVTSAGGTEAFF.

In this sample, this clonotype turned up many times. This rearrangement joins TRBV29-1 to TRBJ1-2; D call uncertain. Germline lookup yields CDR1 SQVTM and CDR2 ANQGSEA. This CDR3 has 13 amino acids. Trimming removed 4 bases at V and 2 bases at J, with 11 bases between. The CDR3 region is CSVGGTVNYGYTF. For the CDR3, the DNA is TGCAGCGTTGGGGGAACAGTGAACTATGGCTACACCTTC.